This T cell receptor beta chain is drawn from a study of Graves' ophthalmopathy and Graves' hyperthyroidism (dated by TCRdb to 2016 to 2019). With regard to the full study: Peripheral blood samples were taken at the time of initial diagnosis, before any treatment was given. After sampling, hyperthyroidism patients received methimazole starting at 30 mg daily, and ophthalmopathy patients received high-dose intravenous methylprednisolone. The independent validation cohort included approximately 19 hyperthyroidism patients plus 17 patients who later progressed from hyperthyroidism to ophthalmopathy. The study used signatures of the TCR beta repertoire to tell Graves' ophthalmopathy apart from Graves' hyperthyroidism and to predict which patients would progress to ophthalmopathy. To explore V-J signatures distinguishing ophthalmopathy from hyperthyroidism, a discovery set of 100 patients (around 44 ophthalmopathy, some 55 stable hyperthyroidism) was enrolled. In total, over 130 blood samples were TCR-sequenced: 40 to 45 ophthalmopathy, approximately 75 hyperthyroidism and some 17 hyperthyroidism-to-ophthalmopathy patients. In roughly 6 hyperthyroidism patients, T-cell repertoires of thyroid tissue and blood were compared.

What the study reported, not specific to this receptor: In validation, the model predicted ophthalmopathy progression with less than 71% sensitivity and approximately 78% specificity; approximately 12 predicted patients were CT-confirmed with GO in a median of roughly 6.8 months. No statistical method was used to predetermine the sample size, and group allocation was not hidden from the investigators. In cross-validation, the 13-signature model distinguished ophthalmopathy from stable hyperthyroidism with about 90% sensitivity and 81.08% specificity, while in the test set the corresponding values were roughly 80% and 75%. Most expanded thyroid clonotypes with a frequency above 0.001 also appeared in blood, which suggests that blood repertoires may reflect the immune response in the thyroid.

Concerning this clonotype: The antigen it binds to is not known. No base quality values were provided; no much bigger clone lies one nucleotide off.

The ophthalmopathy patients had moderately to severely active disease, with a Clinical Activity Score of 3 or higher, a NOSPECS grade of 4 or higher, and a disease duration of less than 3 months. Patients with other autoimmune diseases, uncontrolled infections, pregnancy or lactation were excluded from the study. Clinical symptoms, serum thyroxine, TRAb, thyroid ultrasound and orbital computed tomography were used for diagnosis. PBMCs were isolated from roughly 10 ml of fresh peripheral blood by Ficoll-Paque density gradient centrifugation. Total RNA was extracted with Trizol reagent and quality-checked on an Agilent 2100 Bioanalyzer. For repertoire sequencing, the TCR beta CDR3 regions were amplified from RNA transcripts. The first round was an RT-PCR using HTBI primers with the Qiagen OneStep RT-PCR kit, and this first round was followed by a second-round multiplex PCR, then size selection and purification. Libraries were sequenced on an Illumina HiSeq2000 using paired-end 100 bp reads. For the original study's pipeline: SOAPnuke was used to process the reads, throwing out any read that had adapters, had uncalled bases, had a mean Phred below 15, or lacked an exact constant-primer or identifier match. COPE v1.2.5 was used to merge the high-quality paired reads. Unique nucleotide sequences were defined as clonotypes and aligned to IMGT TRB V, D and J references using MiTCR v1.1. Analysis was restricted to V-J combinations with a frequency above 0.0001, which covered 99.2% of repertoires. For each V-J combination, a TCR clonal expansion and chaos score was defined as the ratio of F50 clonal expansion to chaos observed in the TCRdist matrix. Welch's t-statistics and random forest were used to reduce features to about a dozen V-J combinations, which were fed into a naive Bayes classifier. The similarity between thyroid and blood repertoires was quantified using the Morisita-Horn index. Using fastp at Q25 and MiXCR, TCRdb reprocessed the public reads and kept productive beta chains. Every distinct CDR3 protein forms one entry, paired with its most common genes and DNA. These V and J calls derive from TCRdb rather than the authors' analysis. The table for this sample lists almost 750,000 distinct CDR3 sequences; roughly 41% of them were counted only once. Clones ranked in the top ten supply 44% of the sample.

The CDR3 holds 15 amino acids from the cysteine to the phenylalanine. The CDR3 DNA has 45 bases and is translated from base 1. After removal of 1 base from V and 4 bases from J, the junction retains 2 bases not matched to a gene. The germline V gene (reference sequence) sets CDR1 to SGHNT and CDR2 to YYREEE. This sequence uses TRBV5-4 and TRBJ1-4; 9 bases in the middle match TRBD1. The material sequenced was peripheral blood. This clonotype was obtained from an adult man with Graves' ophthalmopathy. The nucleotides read TGTGCCAGCAGCTTGACGGGACAGGGTAATGAAAAACTGTTTTTT. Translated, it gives CASSLTGQGNEKLFF.